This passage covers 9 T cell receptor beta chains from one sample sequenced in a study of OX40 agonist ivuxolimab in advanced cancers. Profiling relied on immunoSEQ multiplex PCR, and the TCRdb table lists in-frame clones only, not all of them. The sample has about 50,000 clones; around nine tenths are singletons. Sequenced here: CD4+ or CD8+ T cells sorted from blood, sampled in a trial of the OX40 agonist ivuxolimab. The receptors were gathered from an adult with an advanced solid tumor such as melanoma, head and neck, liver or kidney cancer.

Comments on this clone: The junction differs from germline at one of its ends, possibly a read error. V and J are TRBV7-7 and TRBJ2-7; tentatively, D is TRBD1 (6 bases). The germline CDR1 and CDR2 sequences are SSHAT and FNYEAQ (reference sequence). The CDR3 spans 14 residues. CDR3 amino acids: CASSLDVRGYEQYF. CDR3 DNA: TGTGCTAGCAGCTTGGATGTCAGGGGCTACGAGCAGTACTTC. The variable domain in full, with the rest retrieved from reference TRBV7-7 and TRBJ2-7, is GAGVSQSPRYKVTKRGQDVTLRCDPISSHATLYWYQQALGQGPEFLTYFNYEAQPDKSGLPSDRFSAERPEGSISTLTIQRTEQRDSAMYRCASSLDVRGYEQYFGPGTRLTVT.

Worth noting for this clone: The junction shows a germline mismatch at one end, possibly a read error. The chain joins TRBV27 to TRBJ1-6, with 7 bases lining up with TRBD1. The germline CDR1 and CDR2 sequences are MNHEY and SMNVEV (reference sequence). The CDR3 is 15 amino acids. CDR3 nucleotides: TGTGCCAGCAGTTTAGGGACAGCGGGCAATTCACCCCCCCACTTT. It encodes CASSLGTAGNSPPHF.

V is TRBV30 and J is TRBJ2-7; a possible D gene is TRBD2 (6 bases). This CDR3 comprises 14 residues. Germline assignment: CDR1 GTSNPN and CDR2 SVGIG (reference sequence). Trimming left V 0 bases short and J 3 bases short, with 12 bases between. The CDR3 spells CAWSVGSGDYEQYF. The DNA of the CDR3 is TGTGCCTGGAGTGTCGGTAGCGGAGACTACGAGCAGTACTTC.

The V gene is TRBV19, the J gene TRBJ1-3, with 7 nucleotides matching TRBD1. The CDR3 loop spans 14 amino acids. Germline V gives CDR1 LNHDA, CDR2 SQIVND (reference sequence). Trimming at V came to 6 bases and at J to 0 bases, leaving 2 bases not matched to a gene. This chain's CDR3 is CASRDRSSGNTIYF. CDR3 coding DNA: TGTGCCAGTAGGGACAGGAGCTCTGGAAACACCATATATTTT.

The CDR3 nucleotides are TGCGCCAGCAGCCAAGATGACAGGGGGAACACTGAAGCTTTCTTT. It specifies CASSQDDRGNTEAFF. V gene TRBV4-1 combines with J gene TRBJ1-1; 8 nucleotides line up with TRBD1. V gave up 0 bases and J gave up 1 base; unmatched junction bases: 1. Germline CDR1 MGHRA, CDR2 YSYEKL. The CDR3 is made up of 15 amino acids.

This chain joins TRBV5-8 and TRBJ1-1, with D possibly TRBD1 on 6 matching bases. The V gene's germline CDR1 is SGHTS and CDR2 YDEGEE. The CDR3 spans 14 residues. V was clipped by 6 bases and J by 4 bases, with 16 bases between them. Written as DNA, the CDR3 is TGTGCCAGCACCACTCCACAGGGTCCCACTGAAGCTTTCTTT. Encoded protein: CASTTPQGPTEAFF.

CDR3 nucleotides: TGCGCCAGCAGCCAAGGGTGGGGGACAGACGACTCCTACAATGAGCAGTTCTTC. Translated: CASSQGWGTDDSYNEQFF. The V call is TRBV4-1, the J call TRBJ2-1; 7 bases align to TRBD1. The CDR3 is made up of 18 amino acids. J was trimmed by 0 bases and V by 1 base; bases with no gene match: 9. Germline CDR1 reads MGHRA; CDR2 reads YSYEKL.

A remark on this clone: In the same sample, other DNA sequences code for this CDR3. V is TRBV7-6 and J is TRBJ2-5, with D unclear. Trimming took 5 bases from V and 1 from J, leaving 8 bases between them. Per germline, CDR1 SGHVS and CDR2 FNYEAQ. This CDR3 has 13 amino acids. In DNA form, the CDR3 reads TGTGCCAGCAGCCTCAGGATCCAAGAGACCCAGTACTTC. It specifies CASSLRIQETQYF.

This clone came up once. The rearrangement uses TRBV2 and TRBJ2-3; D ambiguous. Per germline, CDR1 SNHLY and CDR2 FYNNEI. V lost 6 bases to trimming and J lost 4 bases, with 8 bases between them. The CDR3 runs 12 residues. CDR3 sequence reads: CASRSLADTQYF. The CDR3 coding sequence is TGTGCCAGCAGGAGCCTTGCAGATACGCAGTATTTT.